The 32 T cell receptor beta chains given below trace back to one sample, sequenced in a study of shared clonotypes between healthy human individuals. Naive CD8 cells lacked CD45RO and underwent positive selection for CCR7, leaving out terminally differentiated effector memory CD45RA+ cells. Profiled with immunoSEQ multiplex PCR; TCRdb holds only in-frame clones, not every one. The sample has about 2 million clones, around 96% seen once. The sample taken for sequencing was naive CD8+ T cells sorted from blood. The receptors were sampled from a man aged 18 to 30 in good health.

The V and J genes are TRBV27 and TRBJ2-4; 11 nucleotides match TRBD2. J lost 2 bases, V lost 4 bases, and 13 bases had no gene match. This CDR3 is 19 amino acids long. Germline CDR1 is MNHEY and CDR2 is SMNVEV (reference sequence). In DNA, the CDR3 is TGTGCCAGCAGTTCTTCTTCGGGACTAGCGGACGGGTCCAAAAACATTCAGTACTTC. Its protein is CASSSSSGLADGSKNIQYF.

The gene calls are TRBV5-1 and TRBJ2-1, with a tentative D call TRBD2 (5 bases). The germline V gene encodes CDR1 SGHRS and CDR2 YFSETQ. This CDR3 is 17 amino acids long. Trimming stripped 0 bases from V and 4 bases from J, with 17 bases between. Here the CDR3 DNA reads TGCGCCAGCAGCTTGGAGTCTAGCCGGGCCCTATACAATGAGCAGTTCTTC. Its protein product is CASSLESSRALYNEQFF.

This clone was found once. This rearrangement joins TRBV4-2 to TRBJ2-7; D ambiguous. The CDR3 runs to 13 residues. Trimming removed 1 base at V and 4 bases at J, with 8 bases between. The germline V gene encodes CDR1 LGHNA and CDR2 YNFKEQ. DNA for the CDR3: TGTGCCAGCAGCCAAGGGGTCGGGTACGAGCAGTACTTC. Translated, it gives CASSQGVGYEQYF.

Only one count was recorded for this clone. The rearrangement uses TRBV6-6 and TRBJ2-1; no clear D. The CDR3 consists of 12 residues. Germline assignment: CDR1 MNHNY and CDR2 SVGAGI (reference sequence). The V end was cut by 0 bases, the J end by 7 bases, with 4 bases between. Written as DNA, the CDR3 is TGTGCCAGCAGTTACTCGATTAATGAGCAGTTCTTC. This gives the protein CASSYSINEQFF.

The chain is built from TRBV11-2 and TRBJ2-5, with 8 positions matching TRBD2. Germline CDR1 is SGHAT and CDR2 is FQNNGV. Germline trimming cut 5 bases from V and 5 bases from J; bases unmatched to any gene: 10. The CDR3 spans 15 residues. The CDR3 coding sequence is TGTGCCAGCAGCCTTAGCGGGGAGGTCGGGGAGACCCAGTACTTC. Translated: CASSLSGEVGETQYF.

The rearrangement uses TRBV30 and TRBJ2-2, with 7 positions matching TRBD2. This CDR3 contains 12 residues. The V segment lost 5 bases and the J segment 4 bases; nucleotides outside the gene matches: 1. Looked up from germline, CDR1 is GTSNPN and CDR2 is SVGIG (reference sequence). In DNA form, the CDR3 reads TGTGCCTGGGGGACTACCACCGGGGAGCTGTTTTTT. It specifies CAWGTTTGELFF. The full variable domain, its missing parts supplied by reference TRBV30 and TRBJ2-2, is SQTIHQWPATLVQPVGSPLSLECTVEGTSNPNLYWYRQAAGRGLQLLFYSVGIGQISSEVPQNLSASRPQDRQFILSSKKLLLSDSGFYLCAWGTTTGELFFGEGSRLTVL.

The chain recombines TRBV28 with TRBJ1-1; D is uncertain. The germline V gene encodes CDR1 MDHEN and CDR2 SYDVKM. V was pared by 2 bases and J by 0 bases, with 10 bases between. The CDR3 sequence is 15 residues long. Written as DNA, the CDR3 is TGTGCCAGCAGTTTACGGCACGGGCTGAACACTGAAGCTTTCTTT. Translation: CASSLRHGLNTEAFF.

The J gene is TRBJ1-2, the V gene TRBV10-3, with TRBD1 identical over 12 bases. Germline CDR1 is ENHRY and CDR2 is SYGVKD. There are 14 residues in the CDR3. With 8 bases clipped from V and 6 bases from J, the junction kept 7 bases outside the gene matches. The CDR3 DNA reads TGTGCCATCGGGACAGGGGGCTATAATGATGGCTACACCTTC. It yields the protein CAIGTGGYNDGYTF.

V gene TRBV7-9 combines with J gene TRBJ2-7; 7 nucleotides agree with TRBD2. Germline assignment: CDR1 SEHNR and CDR2 FQNEAQ (reference sequence). The ends lost 4 bases at V and 2 bases at J; junction bases unmatched: 11. The CDR3 contains 16 residues. CDR3 bases: TGTGCCAGCAGCTCCCCGGGGGGAGGAACGGCCTACGAGCAGTACTTC. Protein sequence: CASSSPGGGTAYEQYF. The full variable domain, with the rest looked up from reference TRBV7-9 and TRBJ2-7, is DTGVSQNPRHKITKRGQNVTFRCDPISEHNRLYWYRQTLGQGPEFLTYFQNEAQLEKSRLLSDRFSAERPKGSFSTLEIQRTEQGDSAMYLCASSSPGGGTAYEQYFGPGTRLTVT.

As regards this clone: Other nucleotide sequences in the sample specify the same CDR3. The CDR3, as DNA: TGTGCCAGCAGTCCCGGGGGGGGCTACACCTTC. Protein product: CASSPGGGYTF. The V call is TRBV28, the J call TRBJ1-2, with D perhaps matching TRBD1 (5 bases). This CDR3 is built from 11 residues. V shed 5 bases and J shed 8 bases, with 9 bases lying between them. Germline V gene sequence: CDR1 MDHEN, CDR2 SYDVKM.

In nucleotides, the CDR3 is TGTGCCAGCACCCCGACAGGCAATAATTCACCCCTCCACTTT. Translated: CASTPTGNNSPLHF. The chain uses TRBV9 and TRBJ1-6; a weak D match, TRBD1 (6 bases). This CDR3 spans 14 amino acids. The V gene's germline CDR1 is SGDLS and CDR2 YYNGEE. Trimming left V 6 bases short and J 5 bases short, with 12 bases between. Combining the CDR3 with reference TRBV9 and TRBJ1-6 gives the whole variable domain DSGVTQTPKHLITATGQRVTLRCSPRSGDLSVYWYQQSLDQGLQFLIQYYNGEERAKGNILERFSAQQFPDLHSELNLSSLELGDSALYFCASTPTGNNSPLHFGNGTRLTVT.

This clone appeared a single time. This sequence joins TRBV27 and TRBJ2-1; the match to TRBD1 covers 9 bases. The CDR3 sequence is 15 residues long. Germline V gene sequence: CDR1 MNHEY, CDR2 SMNVEV (reference sequence). Trimming cost V 4 bases and J 7 bases; bases outside gene matches: 8. The CDR3 reads CASSSVGTGWNEQFF. The DNA for the CDR3 is TGTGCCAGCAGTTCTGTTGGGACAGGGTGGAATGAGCAGTTCTTC.

This chain links TRBV27 with TRBJ2-1; D ambiguous. Trimming stripped 8 bases from V and 8 bases from J, with 13 bases between. CDR1 is MNHEY, CDR2 SMNVEV, per germline (reference sequence). The CDR3 has 12 amino acids. Written as DNA, the CDR3 is TGTGCCAGCGGCCTTCTAGACGATGAGCAGTTCTTC. It translates to CASGLLDDEQFF.

The V gene is TRBV28, the J gene TRBJ2-5; D may be TRBD1 (6 bases). The germline V gene encodes CDR1 MDHEN and CDR2 SYDVKM. Trimming cost V 5 bases and J 5 bases, with 15 bases left between them. This CDR3 contains 14 residues. CDR3: CASSARDTAETQYF. The CDR3 DNA follows: TGTGCCAGCAGTGCCCGGGACACGGCGGAGACCCAGTACTTC.

This sequence joins TRBV13 and TRBJ2-3; no firm D call. Germline V gene data show CDR1 as PRHDT and CDR2 as FYEKMQ (reference sequence). V was trimmed by 3 bases and J by 0 bases, leaving 7 bases between them. This CDR3 is 14 amino acids long. CDR3 in amino acids: CASSFLTSTDTQYF. The CDR3 DNA reads TGTGCCAGCAGCTTCCTAACTAGCACAGATACGCAGTATTTT.

The rearrangement joins TRBV18 to TRBJ2-1; 11 positions agree with TRBD2. V shed 5 bases, J shed 7 bases, and the junction held 10 bases outside the gene matches. Germline values: CDR1 KGHSH, CDR2 LQKENI. CDR3 size: 16 residues. CDR3: CASSSFTSGSSNEQFF. CDR3 nucleotides: TGTGCCAGCTCATCCTTTACTAGCGGGAGTTCGAATGAGCAGTTCTTC.

This rearrangement joins TRBV9 to TRBJ2-7; TRBD2 matches at 10 bases. Germline values: CDR1 SGDLS, CDR2 YYNGEE. V dropped 4 bases and J dropped 0; count of bases not matched to a gene: 10. This CDR3 is built from 17 residues. CDR3 residues: CASSPGGSGGSSYEQYF. CDR3 sequence (DNA): TGTGCCAGCAGCCCCGGGGGTAGCGGGGGGTCCTCCTACGAGCAGTACTTC. The full variable domain, in which reference TRBV9 and TRBJ2-7 provide the parts outside the CDR3, is DSGVTQTPKHLITATGQRVTLRCSPRSGDLSVYWYQQSLDQGLQFLIQYYNGEERAKGNILERFSAQQFPDLHSELNLSSLELGDSALYFCASSPGGSGGSSYEQYFGPGTRLTVT.

The V and J genes are TRBV11-3 and TRBJ2-2, with 10 bases identical to TRBD2. This CDR3 spans 17 amino acids. V was clipped by 4 bases and J by 8 bases; unmatched bases: 13. The germline CDR1 and CDR2 sequences are SGHNT and YENEEA. The DNA of the CDR3 is TGTGCCAGCAGCTCAATTTCTAGCGGGAGTCCCCCGGGGGAGCTGTTTTTT. Translating gives CASSSISSGSPPGELFF.

The V and J genes are TRBV27 and TRBJ2-7, with TRBD1 identical over 8 bases. Unmatched junction bases numbered 8, after V lost 5 bases and J lost 2 bases. In germline, CDR1 is MNHEY, CDR2 SMNVEV (reference sequence). The CDR3 extends over 15 amino acids. The CDR3 coding sequence is TGTGCCAGCAGTCCTCGGACAGGGTTAACCTACGAGCAGTACTTC. It specifies CASSPRTGLTYEQYF.

This rearrangement joins TRBV5-4 to TRBJ2-5; 9 nucleotides line up with TRBD1. This CDR3 has 15 amino acids. With 3 bases clipped from V and 5 bases from J, the junction kept 8 bases outside the gene matches. Germline V gives CDR1 SGHNT, CDR2 YYREEE (reference sequence). Written as DNA, the CDR3 is TGTGCCAGCAGCTCCTGGGACAGGGTACCGGAGACCCAGTACTTC. Amino acid sequence: CASSSWDRVPETQYF.

V usage is TRBV4-3 and J usage is TRBJ2-7, with D tentatively TRBD2 (5 bases). The CDR3 contains 13 residues. CDR1 and CDR2 from the germline V gene are LGHNA and YSLEER. V lost 0 bases and J lost 7, with 10 bases in between. CDR3: CASSQDVSGEQYF. The CDR3 nucleotides are TGCGCCAGCAGCCAAGATGTTTCGGGGGAGCAGTACTTC.

V gene TRBV27 combines with J gene TRBJ1-5; D not resolved. Per the germline V gene, CDR1 is MNHEY and CDR2 is SMNVEV (reference sequence). Trimming removed 6 bases from V and 7 bases from J, with 13 bases in between. This CDR3 is built from 13 residues. The CDR3 DNA sequence: TGTGCCAGCAGCGCGCGAAGTGGGCAGCCCCAGCATTTT. As protein: CASSARSGQPQHF.

In regard to this clone: The sample holds other DNA sequences that translate to the same CDR3. This sequence joins TRBV5-6 and TRBJ2-7; the D is unclear. The CDR3 is 13 amino acids. The germline gives CDR1 SGHDT, CDR2 YYEEEE. The V end was cut by 0 bases, the J end by 1 base, with 5 bases between. Here the CDR3 DNA reads TGTGCCAGCAGCTTGGGTAGTTCCTACGAGCAGTACTTC. It is translated as CASSLGSSYEQYF.

This chain joins TRBV30 and TRBJ1-4, with no clear D. CDR1 is GTSNPN, CDR2 SVGIG, per germline (reference sequence). Deletions cut 3 bases from V and 0 bases from J, with 2 bases between. This CDR3 contains 12 residues. CDR3 DNA sequence: TGTGCCTGGAGCACAACTAATGAAAAACTGTTTTTT. Translated: CAWSTTNEKLFF.

This chain links TRBV29-1 with TRBJ2-7, with 12 bases aligning to TRBD2. J lost 5 bases, V lost 7 bases, and 0 bases had no gene match. The germline V gene encodes CDR1 SQVTM and CDR2 ANQGSEA. This CDR3 is built from 11 residues. CDR3 bases: TGCAGCGGACTAGCGGGGGACGAGCAGTACTTC. Protein product: CSGLAGDEQYF.

V usage is TRBV19 and J usage is TRBJ2-2; the D gene is possibly TRBD2 (5 bases). The germline V and J ends were trimmed by 1 base and 1 base, with 10 bases remaining between them. Germline-derived CDR1 and CDR2 are LNHDA and SQIVND (reference sequence). There are 16 residues in the CDR3. The CDR3 sequence: CASSIVSSLNTGELFF. The CDR3 DNA reads as TGTGCCAGTAGTATAGTGTCTAGCCTGAACACCGGGGAGCTGTTTTTT.

This clone was detected once. The chain has TRBV5-8 and TRBJ2-7; D gene uncertain. The CDR3 covers 13 residues. The V gene's germline CDR1 is SGHTS and CDR2 YDEGEE. V was shortened by 0 bases and J by 5 bases, with 9 bases between the two germline ends. CDR3 residues: CASSLADGDEQYF. The CDR3 DNA reads TGTGCCAGCAGCTTGGCGGACGGCGACGAGCAGTACTTC.

In regard to this clone: At the DNA level, this CDR3 is encoded by other sequences in the same sample as well. The V gene is TRBV5-1, the J gene TRBJ1-2; 7 bases are a match to TRBD1. This CDR3 comprises 14 residues. Germline CDR1 is SGHRS and CDR2 is YFSETQ. V lost 0 bases to trimming and J lost 4 bases; unmatched junction nucleotides: 3. The CDR3 nucleotides are TGCGCCAGCAGCTTGGCAGGGGGAGTCTATGGCTACACCTTC. Its protein is CASSLAGGVYGYTF. The full variable domain, completed using reference TRBV5-1 and TRBJ1-2, is KAGVTQTPRYLIKTRGQQVTLSCSPISGHRSVSWYQQTPGQGLQFLFEYFSETQRNKGNFPGRFSGRQFSNSRSEMNVSTLELGDSALYLCASSLAGGVYGYTFGSGTRLTVV.

The V and J genes are TRBV19 and TRBJ2-3, with D perhaps TRBD2 (5 bases). Per the germline V gene, CDR1 is LNHDA and CDR2 is SQIVND (reference sequence). The ends were cut back, 6 bases at V and 2 bases at J, with 9 bases in the middle. The CDR3 has 13 residues. The CDR3 nucleotides read TGTGCCAGTAGGGGAGCGAACACAGATACGCAGTATTTT. Translating it yields CASRGANTDTQYF.

This rearrangement joins TRBV19 to TRBJ2-7; D possibly corresponds to TRBD1 (6 bases). This CDR3 has 14 amino acids. Trimming removed 0 bases from V and 5 bases from J, with 11 bases in between. Germline V CDR1 and CDR2: LNHDA, SQIVND (reference sequence). This CDR3 reads CASSIDRDNHEQYF. The CDR3 DNA sequence: TGTGCCAGTAGTATAGACCGGGACAACCACGAGCAGTACTTC.

The V and J genes are TRBV27 and TRBJ1-1; D call uncertain. The V end lost 3 bases, the J end lost 5 bases, and 16 bases lay between the germline ends. The CDR3 consists of 15 residues. Germline V gene data show CDR1 as MNHEY and CDR2 as SMNVEV (reference sequence). The CDR3, as DNA: TGTGCCAGCAGTTTGATCGGCCTACCAAGGACTGAAGCTTTCTTT. It codes for CASSLIGLPRTEAFF.

The chain has TRBV27 and TRBJ2-7; D is perhaps TRBD1 or TRBD2 (5 bases each). The CDR3 extends over 15 amino acids. Germline V CDR1 and CDR2: MNHEY, SMNVEV (reference sequence). V was trimmed by 2 bases and J by 1 base, leaving 12 bases between them. This chain's CDR3 is CASSLTGGLSYEQYF. CDR3 coding DNA: TGTGCCAGCAGTTTAACAGGAGGCCTTTCCTACGAGCAGTACTTC.